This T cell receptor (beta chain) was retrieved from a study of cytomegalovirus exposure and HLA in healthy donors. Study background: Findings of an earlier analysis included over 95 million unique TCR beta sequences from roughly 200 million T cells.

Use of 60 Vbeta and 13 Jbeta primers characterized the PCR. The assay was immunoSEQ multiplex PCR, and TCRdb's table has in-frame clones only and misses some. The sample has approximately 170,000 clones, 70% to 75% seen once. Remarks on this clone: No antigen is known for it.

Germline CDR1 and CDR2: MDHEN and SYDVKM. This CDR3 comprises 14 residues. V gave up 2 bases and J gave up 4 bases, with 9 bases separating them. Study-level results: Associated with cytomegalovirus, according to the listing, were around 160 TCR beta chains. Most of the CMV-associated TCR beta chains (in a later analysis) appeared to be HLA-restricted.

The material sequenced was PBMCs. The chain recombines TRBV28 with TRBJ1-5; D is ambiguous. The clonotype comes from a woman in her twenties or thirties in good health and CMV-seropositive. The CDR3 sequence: CASSLPGTNQPQHF. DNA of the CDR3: TGTGCCAGCAGTTTACCAGGCACGAATCAGCCCCAGCATTTT.